The rows below give T cell receptor beta chains drawn from one sample of a study of blood T cell repertoires in COVID-19. The method was immunoSEQ multiplex PCR; TCRdb's version includes in-frame clones alone and lacks a portion of them. This sample has around 75,000 clones, with 84% found just once. The sample was peripheral blood. The receptors come from a man aged 50-60 years with COVID-19, enrolled during active disease. CDR3s include the opening cysteine and the closing phenylalanine or tryptophan. The D gene is left open where the match is weak. Not every row has a clone size; where given, it reads once, few, many or a size class.

>TRBJ2-7|TRBD2|NA|TRBV10-3
CAISERLAGYEQYF
TGTGCCATCAGTGAGAGGTTAGCGGGCTACGAGCAGTACTTC
>TRBJ2-5|TRBD1|once|TRBV19
CASSVRGNQETQYF
TGTGCCAGTAGTGTCAGGGGGAACCAAGAGACCCAGTACTTC
>TRBJ2-5|TRBD2|NA|TRBV27
CASSFWTSGQETQYF
TGTGCCAGCAGTTTCTGGACTAGCGGGCAAGAGACCCAGTACTTC
>TRBJ2-1|TRBD2|once|TRBV5-1
CASSWGSGVNEQFF
TGCGCCAGCAGCTGGGGTAGCGGGGTCAATGAGCAGTTCTTC
>TRBJ2-2|TRBD2|NA|TRBV5-1
CASRTIAGGTGELFF
TGCGCCAGCAGGACAATAGCGGGGGGCACCGGGGAGCTGTTTTTT
>TRBJ1-5|NA|NA|TRBV5-7
CASSLGDRSNGQPQHF
TGTGCCAGCAGCTTGGGAGACAGGTCTAACGGTCAGCCCCAGCATTTT
>TRBJ2-1|TRBD2|NA|TRBV29-1
CSARLAGANGQFF
TGCAGCGCCAGACTAGCGGGGGCCAATGGGCAGTTCTTC
>TRBJ1-2|NA|NA|TRBV2
CASRDPLVGGVDGYTF
TGTGCCAGCAGAGATCCTCTAGTAGGAGGGGTGGATGGCTACACCTTC
>TRBJ1-6|TRBD1|NA|TRBV6-5
CASSYKTGRNSPLHF
TGTGCCAGCAGTTATAAGACAGGGCGAAATTCACCCCTCCACTTT
>TRBJ1-1|NA|NA|TRBV25-1
CASSESPGWSTEAFF
TGTGCCAGCAGTGAATCACCAGGTTGGTCCACTGAAGCTTTCTTT
>TRBJ1-5|NA|NA|TRBV2
CASKEGGGQPQHF
TGTGCCAGCAAGGAGGGGGGGGGTCAGCCCCAGCATTTT
>TRBJ2-3|TRBD2|NA|TRBV19
CASSTLAGAYTDTQYF
TGTGCCAGTAGTACTTTAGCGGGGGCCTACACAGATACGCAGTATTTT
>TRBJ2-7|NA|NA|TRBV28
CASSGVVGGFDQSQYF
TGTGCCAGCAGTGGGGTCGTTGGGGGCTTCGATCAATCGCAGTACTTC
>TRBJ2-7|NA|NA|TRBV14
CASSQYFFEQYF
TGTGCCAGCAGCCAATACTTTTTCGAGCAGTACTTC
>TRBJ1-4|NA|NA|TRBV14
CASSQGIAGREKLFF
TGTGCCAGCAGCCAAGGGATCGCGGGCCGAGAAAAACTGTTTTTT
>TRBJ1-6|TRBD1|few|TRBV19
CASSPPAGQTYSPLHF
TGTGCCAGTAGTCCTCCGGCGGGACAGACCTATTCACCCCTCCACTTT
>TRBJ2-5|NA|NA|TRBV7-6
CASSPRDSQETQYF
TGTGCCAGCAGCCCCCGGGACTCTCAAGAGACCCAGTACTTC
>TRBJ2-3|NA|NA|TRBV6-2/TRBV6-3
CASSYPLRTDTQYF
TGTGCCAGCAGTTACCCCCTGAGGACAGATACGCAGTATTTT
>TRBJ2-7|NA|once|TRBV11-2
CASSSPNGSSGEQYF
TGTGCCAGCAGCTCCCCTAACGGGTCGTCCGGCGAGCAGTACTTC
>TRBJ1-6|NA|few|TRBV7-7
CASSLGPRGLTGHNSPLHF
TGTGCTAGCAGCTTAGGACCCCGAGGGTTGACGGGCCATAATTCACCCCTCCACTTT
>TRBJ1-1|NA|NA|TRBV3-1/TRBV3-2
CASSQGVGGTEAFF
TGTGCCAGCAGCCAAGGCGTCGGAGGGACTGAAGCTTTCTTT
>TRBJ2-1|NA|NA|TRBV6-1
CASSEDLREQFF
TGTGCCAGCAGTGAAGATCTGAGGGAGCAGTTCTTC
>TRBJ2-3|NA|NA|TRBV7-3
CASSFGGPDTQYF
TGTGCCAGCAGCTTCGGCGGGCCAGATACGCAGTATTTT
>TRBJ1-2|NA|NA|TRBV7-9
CASSTSRDTSNYGYTF
TGTGCCAGCAGCACTTCCCGGGACACCTCTAACTATGGCTACACCTTC
>TRBJ1-5|NA|NA|TRBV19
CASSSHTPPQHF
TGTGCCAGTAGTTCACATACCCCGCCCCAGCATTTT
>TRBJ1-5|TRBD1|NA|TRBV10-3
CAISKQGSNQPQHF
TGTGCCATCAGTAAACAGGGGAGCAATCAGCCCCAGCATTTT
>TRBJ1-5|NA|NA|TRBV4-1
CASSQVWGVSNQPQHF
TGCGCCAGCAGCCAAGTGTGGGGGGTTAGCAATCAGCCCCAGCATTTT
>TRBJ2-1|TRBD1|few|TRBV6-5
CASSRSTGINEQFF
TGTGCCAGCAGCCGATCGACAGGGATCAATGAGCAGTTCTTC
>TRBJ1-1|NA|once|TRBV5-1
CASSQQGHLGAFF
TGCGCCAGCAGCCAGCAGGGGCATCTGGGAGCTTTCTTT
>TRBJ2-3|TRBD1|once|TRBV5-5
CASSLAPQGSTDTQYF
TGTGCCAGCAGCTTGGCCCCACAGGGGAGCACAGATACGCAGTATTTT
>TRBJ1-1|NA|once|TRBV9
CASSVEWNPGAEAFF
TGTGCCAGCAGCGTAGAGTGGAACCCCGGGGCTGAAGCTTTCTTT
>TRBJ2-3|TRBD2|NA|TRBV11-2
CASSAGIGGAQGTDTQYF
TGTGCCAGCAGCGCTGGCATCGGGGGGGCCCAAGGCACAGATACGCAGTATTTT
>TRBJ2-3|TRBD2|NA|TRBV6-2/TRBV6-3
CASSYSRGGRVDTQYF
TGTGCCAGCAGTTACTCGCGCGGGGGGCGTGTAGATACGCAGTATTTT
>TRBJ2-1|NA|once|TRBV7-9
CASTLSGNEQFF
TGTGCCAGCACCCTTTCGGGGAATGAGCAGTTCTTC
>TRBJ2-5|TRBD2|NA|TRBV5-1
CASSLTSGQETQYF
TGCGCCAGCAGCTTGACTAGCGGGCAAGAGACCCAGTACTTC
>TRBJ2-7|TRBD1|once|TRBV5-1
CASSPAGQGGYEQYF
TGCGCCAGCAGCCCGGCGGGACAGGGTGGCTACGAGCAGTACTTC
>TRBJ2-1|TRBD1|NA|TRBV10-3
CAISEGTDRVSYNEQFF
TGTGCCATCAGTGAGGGGACAGATCGGGTGTCGTACAATGAGCAGTTCTTC
>TRBJ2-2|NA|NA|TRBV7-3
CASSPGDSWGFTGELFF
TGTGCCAGCAGCCCGGGGGACAGTTGGGGATTCACCGGGGAGCTGTTTTTT
>TRBJ2-5|TRBD1|NA|TRBV5-1
CASSLGDRDQETQYF
TGCGCCAGCAGCTTGGGGGACAGGGACCAAGAGACCCAGTACTTC
>TRBJ1-2|TRBD1|NA|TRBV19
CASRRTGGIGYTF
TGTGCCAGTAGACGGACAGGCGGTATAGGCTACACCTTC
>TRBJ2-7|TRBD1|NA|TRBV19
CASRTTGQGLGEQYF
TGTGCCAGTAGGACTACGGGACAGGGACTCGGCGAGCAGTACTTC
>TRBJ2-2|TRBD1|NA|TRBV2
CASSVDRGRAGELFF
TGTGCCAGCAGTGTGGACAGGGGGCGCGCCGGGGAGCTGTTTTTT
>TRBJ1-4|NA|NA|TRBV19
CASSLIRGGTNEKLFF
TGTGCCAGTAGCCTGATAAGGGGCGGAACTAATGAAAAACTGTTTTTT
>TRBJ2-7|TRBD1|NA|TRBV6-5
CASSPQGQEQYF
TGTGCCAGCAGTCCTCAGGGACAGGAGCAGTACTTC
>TRBJ1-1|TRBD1|many|TRBV18
CASSPNFPGQRAAEAFF
TGTGCCAGCTCACCAAATTTCCCGGGACAGAGAGCGGCTGAAGCTTTCTTT
>TRBJ2-7|NA|NA|TRBV21-1
CASSNGCAGPGEQYF
TGTGCCAGCAGCAATGGGTGTGCAGGGCCGGGGGAACAGTACTTC
>TRBJ2-7|NA|NA|TRBV5-1
CASSLEDSHYEQYF
TGCGCCAGCAGCTTGGAGGACAGTCACTACGAGCAGTACTTC
>TRBJ2-5|TRBD1|NA|TRBV5-4
CASRLDRGRVETQYF
TGTGCCAGCAGACTCGACAGGGGGCGCGTGGAGACCCAGTACTTC
>TRBJ2-2|NA|NA|TRBV10-3
CAISSTGNTGELFF
TGTGCCATCAGTTCGACGGGTAACACCGGGGAGCTGTTTTTT
>TRBJ2-3|TRBD2|NA|TRBV19
CATRDYLTDTQYF
TGTGCCACTAGGGACTACCTCACAGATACGCAGTATTTT
>TRBJ1-2|NA|NA|TRBV7-9
CASSSRDPNYGYTF
TGTGCCAGCAGCTCCCGGGATCCTAACTATGGCTACACCTTC
>TRBJ2-2|NA|once|TRBV11-2
CASRSLVLIDTGELFF
TGTGCCAGCAGATCGTTAGTCCTAATCGACACCGGGGAGCTGTTTTTT
>TRBJ2-2|NA|NA|TRBV10-3
CATDYSGELFF
TGTGCCACAGACTATTCCGGGGAGCTGTTTTTT
>TRBJ2-4|TRBD1|NA|TRBV4-1
CASSPLAQGSAKNIQYF
TGCGCCAGCAGCCCCCTCGCACAGGGGAGTGCCAAAAACATTCAGTACTTC
>TRBJ1-2|TRBD1|NA|TRBV3-1/TRBV3-2
CASSQDLGQEYYTF
TGTGCCAGCAGCCAAGATTTAGGACAGGAGTACTACACCTTC
>TRBJ2-3|TRBD2|NA|TRBV7-2
CASSFRLAGGRDTQYF
TGTGCCAGCAGCTTCCGACTAGCGGGGGGGCGGGATACGCAGTATTTT
>TRBJ2-5|NA|NA|TRBV19
CASSSTFQETQYF
TGTGCCAGTTCTAGTACGTTCCAAGAGACCCAGTACTTC
>TRBJ1-1|NA|NA|TRBV4-1
CASSPKLSGPLGTEAFF
TGCGCCAGCAGCCCCAAGTTGTCGGGTCCTTTGGGCACTGAAGCTTTCTTT
>TRBJ1-5|NA|few|TRBV27
CASSFPNQPQHF
TGTGCCAGCAGTTTCCCGAATCAGCCCCAGCATTTT